The 32 T cell receptor beta chains reported below all come from one sample, sequenced in a study of control samples from healthy donors and cancer patients. Assay used: immunoSEQ multiplex PCR; TCRdb lists only in-frame clones, some missing. Of about 39,000 clones listed, roughly 80% are singletons. The sample taken for sequencing was blood. The receptors come from a man in his 60s in good health.

This chain links TRBV24-1 with TRBJ2-1; D is possibly TRBD1 (6 bases). Trimming took off 4 bases at V and 14 bases at J, with 14 bases between the two ends. CDR1 and CDR2 from the germline V gene are KGHDR and SFDVKD. The CDR3 has 12 residues. Here the CDR3 DNA reads TGTGCCACCAGTGAAACAGGGTCTCATAAGTTCTTC. Its translation: CATSETGSHKFF.

Here the CDR3 DNA reads TGTGCCAGCACCGGGACGGAGTTCTACGAGCAGTACTTC. Translation: CASTGTEFYEQYF. This rearrangement joins TRBV7-9 to TRBJ2-7; TRBD1 or TRBD2 may be the D gene (5 bases each). CDR1 SEHNR and CDR2 FQNEAQ come from the germline V gene (reference sequence). CDR3 length: 13 amino acids. V was pared by 7 bases and J by 3 bases, with 13 bases between.

This clone was counted once. The rearrangement joins TRBV19 to TRBJ1-1, with D maybe TRBD1 (5 bases). The germline CDR1 and CDR2 sequences are LNHDA and SQIVND (reference sequence). The V end lost 6 bases, the J end lost 3 bases, and 11 bases lay between the germline ends. The CDR3 contains 13 residues. CDR3 DNA: TGTGCCAGTAGAGAATGGGGGGACACTGAAGCTTTCTTT. Its protein product is CASREWGDTEAFF.

V usage is TRBV12-3 or TRBV12-4 and J usage is TRBJ1-2, with D hard to call. This CDR3 is 12 amino acids long. V dropped 6 bases and J dropped 5 bases, with 10 bases sitting between them. CDR3 in amino acids: CASSKGGYGYTF. CDR3 sequence (DNA): TGTGCCAGCAGCAAAGGTGGATATGGCTACACCTTC.

CDR3 bases: TGTGCCAGCAGCTTGGATTCCGGGACAGTGTACAATGAGCAGTTCTTC. It translates to CASSLDSGTVYNEQFF. The rearrangement uses TRBV11-2 and TRBJ2-1, with TRBD1 matching over 7 bases. Per germline, CDR1 SGHAT and CDR2 FQNNGV. V was clipped by 3 bases and J by 4 bases; unmatched bases: 9. There are 16 residues in the CDR3.

The V call is TRBV19, the J call TRBJ1-3, with TRBD1 as a possible D gene (5 bases). In germline, CDR1 is LNHDA, CDR2 SQIVND (reference sequence). This CDR3 has 14 amino acids. V lost 5 bases and J lost 0, with 8 bases in between. CDR3 bases: TGTGCCAGTAGTCACAGGAGCTCTGGAAACACCATATATTTT. Protein: CASSHRSSGNTIYF.

The rearrangement joins TRBV5-6 to TRBJ1-1; 10 bases line up with TRBD1. The CDR3 has 14 residues. Germline CDR1 SGHDT, CDR2 YYEEEE. Trimming at V came to 5 bases and at J to 3 bases, leaving 4 bases not matched to a gene. As DNA, the CDR3 is TGTGCCAGCAGAACCGGGACAGGGGACACTGAAGCTTTCTTT. The encoded protein is CASRTGTGDTEAFF.

The J gene is TRBJ1-6, the V gene TRBV7-9; weak D call: TRBD1 (6 bases). This CDR3 spans 14 amino acids. Trimming took 7 bases from V and 13 from J, leaving 20 bases between them. The germline gives CDR1 SEHNR, CDR2 FQNEAQ (reference sequence). CDR3 coding DNA: TGTGCCAGCACCCGCGGCCAGGGGAATAGGCCCCTCCACTTT. Amino acid sequence: CASTRGQGNRPLHF.

J is TRBJ2-4 and V is TRBV18; 9 positions match TRBD2. Germline V gene lookup returns CDR1 KGHSH and CDR2 LQKENI. The CDR3 extends over 17 amino acids. With V trimmed by 2 bases and J by 0 bases, 5 bases remained unmatched. CDR3 nucleotides: TGTGCCAGCTCACCATTTGCTAGCGGGGTAGCCAAAAACATTCAGTACTTC. Translation gives CASSPFASGVAKNIQYF.

A single count supports this clone. This chain links TRBV12-3 or TRBV12-4 with TRBJ1-1; D unclear. V gave up 1 base and J gave up 11 bases, with 8 bases separating them. The CDR3 is 11 residues long. CDR3 protein: CASSLGFVAFF. The DNA for the CDR3 is TGTGCCAGCAGTTTAGGTTTCGTTGCTTTCTTT.

The gene calls are TRBV4-3 and TRBJ1-1; 7 bases map to TRBD1. CDR3 size: 14 residues. Trimming took 4 bases from V and 6 from J; bases not matched to a gene: 8. Germline CDR1 and CDR2: LGHNA and YSLEER. The CDR3 coding sequence is TGCGCCAGCAGCCCTCGATACAGGGGCGCTGAAGCTTTCTTT. It specifies CASSPRYRGAEAFF.

The chain combines TRBV5-1 with TRBJ2-7; D not resolved. Trimming stripped 0 bases from V and 0 bases from J, with 7 bases between. Germline CDR1 and CDR2: SGHRS and YFSETQ. The CDR3 loop spans 14 amino acids. The CDR3 here is CASSLVLRSYEQYF. The CDR3 coding sequence is TGCGCCAGCAGCTTGGTTCTGCGCTCCTACGAGCAGTACTTC.

J is TRBJ1-4 and V is TRBV28; 9 nucleotides line up with TRBD1. The CDR3 consists of 14 residues. The V gene end was trimmed by 6 bases and the J gene end by 5 bases; junction bases not matched to a gene: 4. Germline V gene data show CDR1 as MDHEN and CDR2 as SYDVKM. DNA of the CDR3: TGTGCCAGCAGAGAGACAGGGGGGAATGAAAAACTGTTTTTT. Protein: CASRETGGNEKLFF.

This clone has only a few counts. The chain recombines TRBV11-2 with TRBJ2-7; D unresolved. V lost 6 bases and J 1 base, leaving 16 bases between the germline ends. Germline V CDR1 and CDR2: SGHAT, FQNNGV. This CDR3 comprises 15 residues. The CDR3 region has the DNA TGTGCCAGCAGTCCTCCAGCGAACCCATCCTACGAGCAGTACTTC. Amino acids: CASSPPANPSYEQYF.

This rearrangement joins TRBV3-1 (or the pseudogene TRBV3-2) to TRBJ2-5, with D uncertain. CDR3 length: 15 residues. Germline loops: CDR1 LGHDT, CDR2 YNNKEL (reference sequence). V was clipped by 4 bases and J by 5 bases, with 17 bases between them. CDR3: CASSRLVSTGETQYF. CDR3 bases: TGTGCCAGCAGCCGCCTCGTTAGTACTGGGGAGACCCAGTACTTC.

The chain is built from TRBV18 and TRBJ2-5; D possibly corresponds to TRBD1 (6 bases). The germline V and J ends were trimmed by 4 bases and 1 base, with 10 bases remaining between them. CDR3 length: 14 amino acids. Germline V CDR1 and CDR2: KGHSH, LQKENI. CDR3: CASSLQGIQETQYF. The CDR3 DNA reads as TGTGCCAGCTCACTACAGGGTATCCAAGAGACCCAGTACTTC.

V and J are TRBV5-5 and TRBJ1-1; 8 nucleotides line up with TRBD1. Trimming took 2 bases from V and 4 from J; bases not matched to a gene: 16. CDR3 length: 18 amino acids. The germline gives CDR1 SGHKS, CDR2 YYEKEE (reference sequence). The CDR3 protein is CASSFWRAGGAGSTEAFF. DNA of the CDR3: TGTGCCAGCAGCTTCTGGCGGGCAGGGGGCGCCGGGAGCACTGAAGCTTTCTTT.

The CDR3 coding sequence is TGTGCCATCAGTGAGTTCCAACAGGGGGCTGGGGCTGACACTGAAGCTTTCTTT. As protein: CAISEFQQGAGADTEAFF. The V gene is TRBV10-3, the J gene TRBJ1-1; 9 bases line up with TRBD1. The CDR3 consists of 18 residues. J lost 3 bases, V lost 1 base, and 12 bases had no gene match. CDR1 is ENHRY and CDR2 is SYGVKD in the germline V gene.

This rearrangement joins TRBV30 to TRBJ1-1; D unclear. The V gene's germline CDR1 is GTSNPN and CDR2 SVGIG (reference sequence). V lost 3 bases and J lost 1, with 9 bases in between. The length of the CDR3 is 13 residues. In nucleotides, the CDR3 is TGTGCCTGGAGGTACGACGGGAACACTGAAGCTTTCTTT. Translated: CAWRYDGNTEAFF. Full variable domain (remainder filled in from reference TRBV30 and TRBJ1-1): SQTIHQWPATLVQPVGSPLSLECTVEGTSNPNLYWYRQAAGRGLQLLFYSVGIGQISSEVPQNLSASRPQDRQFILSSKKLLLSDSGFYLCAWRYDGNTEAFFGQGTRLTVV.

The gene calls are TRBV9 and TRBJ2-5; D call uncertain. Germline assignment: CDR1 SGDLS and CDR2 YYNGEE. V lost 4 bases to trimming and J lost 5 bases, with 18 bases between them. The CDR3 extends over 15 amino acids. Written as DNA, the CDR3 is TGTGCCAGCAGCCTCCGGGCCTCGGTGGGGGAGACCCAGTACTTC. Protein sequence: CASSLRASVGETQYF.

A few counts support this clone. The V gene is TRBV29-1, the J gene TRBJ2-3, with D maybe TRBD2 (6 bases). The ends were cut back, 4 bases at V and 0 bases at J, with 8 bases in the middle. CDR1 and CDR2 from the germline V gene are SQVTM and ANQGSEA. CDR3 length: 13 amino acids. The CDR3 reads CSVVAGSTDTQYF. For the CDR3, the DNA is TGCAGCGTTGTGGCGGGGAGCACAGATACGCAGTATTTT.

In regard to this clone: The junction and the germline gene differ at one end; a read error may be behind it. The rearrangement uses TRBV19 and TRBJ1-5, with D perhaps TRBD1 (6 bases). Germline loops: CDR1 LNHDA, CDR2 SQIVND (reference sequence). The CDR3 contains 14 residues. The CDR3 sequence is CASGMGTGRMPQHF. CDR3 in DNA: TGTGCCAGTGGTATGGGCACAGGGAGGATGCCCCAGCATTTT.

The chain links TRBV27 to TRBJ1-4, with 8 bases aligning to TRBD1. The J segment lost 10 bases and the V segment lost 7 bases, leaving 8 bases of the junction unmatched. The CDR3 length is 13 residues. The germline CDR1 and CDR2 sequences are MNHEY and SMNVEV (reference sequence). The CDR3 sequence is CASMDRAGRKLFF. For the CDR3, the DNA is TGTGCCAGCATGGACAGGGCGGGACGAAAACTGTTTTTT.

The genes are TRBV6-2 or TRBV6-3 and TRBJ2-7, with unresolved D. The CDR3 is 11 residues long. Germline values: CDR1 MNHEY, CDR2 SVGEGT. Trimming took 5 bases from V and 3 from J, leaving 5 bases between them. In DNA, the CDR3 is TGTGCCAGCAGTCAGAACTACGAGCAGTACTTC. As protein: CASSQNYEQYF.

This chain uses TRBV6-5 with TRBJ1-6; D call uncertain. The CDR3 covers 15 residues. Germline loops: CDR1 MNHEY, CDR2 SVGAGI. Trimming removed 6 bases from V and 6 bases from J, with 15 bases in between. This chain's CDR3 is CASSALSLSNSPLHF. The DNA of the CDR3 is TGTGCCAGCAGCGCCCTTAGTCTGAGTAATTCACCCCTCCACTTT.

This chain connects TRBV29-1 to TRBJ1-1; D uncertain. The CDR3 runs 12 residues. The germline V and J ends were trimmed by 3 bases and 3 bases, with 8 bases remaining between them. CDR1 SQVTM and CDR2 ANQGSEA come from the germline V gene. CDR3 protein: CSVETLHTEAFF. The CDR3 region has the DNA TGCAGCGTTGAGACATTACACACTGAAGCTTTCTTT. The variable domain in full, with the rest retrieved from reference TRBV29-1 and TRBJ1-1, is SAVISQKPSRDICQRGTSLTIQCQVDSQVTMMFWYRQQPGQSLTLIATANQGSEATYESGFVIDKFPISRPNLTFSTLTVSNMSPEDSSIYLCSVETLHTEAFFGQGTRLTVV.

This chain uses TRBV5-1 with TRBJ1-1; D possibly corresponds to TRBD1 (6 bases). Trimming took 4 bases from V and 2 from J, leaving 15 bases between them. The CDR3 extends over 15 amino acids. Germline-derived CDR1 and CDR2 are SGHRS and YFSETQ. The CDR3 reads CASSPEGGANTEAFF. The CDR3, as DNA: TGCGCCAGCAGCCCTGAGGGGGGGGCCAACACTGAAGCTTTCTTT.

The chain links TRBV7-2 to TRBJ1-2; TRBD1 matches at 8 bases. Germline trimming cut 5 bases from V and 7 bases from J; bases unmatched to any gene: 12. CDR3 size: 15 residues. Germline CDR1 reads SGHTA; CDR2 reads FQGNSA. The CDR3 sequence is CASSPGRQGAFGYTF. The CDR3 coding sequence is TGTGCCAGCAGCCCCGGTCGGCAGGGGGCGTTTGGCTACACCTTC.

This clone was counted a single time. This sequence joins TRBV30 and TRBJ1-4; D call uncertain. Germline V lookup: CDR1 GTSNPN, CDR2 SVGIG (reference sequence). CDR3 length equals 14 residues. V lost 3 bases and J 5 bases, leaving 13 bases between the germline ends. CDR3: CAWRKGVENEKLFF. CDR3 DNA sequence: TGTGCCTGGAGAAAAGGCGTGGAAAATGAAAAACTGTTTTTT.

CDR3: CASSKPDLPFF. The CDR3 coding sequence is TGTGCCAGTAGTAAGCCGGATCTTCCTTTCTTT. The chain is built from TRBV19 and TRBJ1-1; no clear D gene. The germline CDR1 and CDR2 sequences are LNHDA and SQIVND (reference sequence). The CDR3 consists of 11 residues. V dropped 4 bases and J dropped 12 bases, with 12 bases sitting between them. Combining the CDR3 with reference TRBV19 and TRBJ1-1 gives the whole variable domain DGGITQSPKYLFRKEGQNVTLSCEQNLNHDAMYWYRQDPGQGLRLIYYSQIVNDFQKGDIAEGYSVSREKKESFPLTVTSAQKNPTAFYLCASSKPDLPFFGQGTRLTVV.

The rearrangement uses TRBV28 and TRBJ1-1, with D unresolved. Germline V gene data show CDR1 as MDHEN and CDR2 as SYDVKM. The germline V and J ends were trimmed by 7 bases and 1 base, with 4 bases remaining between them. The CDR3 spans 11 residues. The CDR3: CASTENTEAFF. DNA of the CDR3: TGTGCCAGCACGGAGAACACTGAAGCTTTCTTT.

Written as DNA, the CDR3 is TGTGCCAGCAGCTCCTCCGGGACAGGGAATGAAAAACTGTTTTTT. This gives the protein CASSSSGTGNEKLFF. The chain links TRBV7-8 to TRBJ1-4, with TRBD1 identical over 9 bases. Germline CDR1 is SGHVS and CDR2 is FQNEAQ. The CDR3 has 15 amino acids. The ends lost 4 bases at V and 5 bases at J; junction bases unmatched: 5.